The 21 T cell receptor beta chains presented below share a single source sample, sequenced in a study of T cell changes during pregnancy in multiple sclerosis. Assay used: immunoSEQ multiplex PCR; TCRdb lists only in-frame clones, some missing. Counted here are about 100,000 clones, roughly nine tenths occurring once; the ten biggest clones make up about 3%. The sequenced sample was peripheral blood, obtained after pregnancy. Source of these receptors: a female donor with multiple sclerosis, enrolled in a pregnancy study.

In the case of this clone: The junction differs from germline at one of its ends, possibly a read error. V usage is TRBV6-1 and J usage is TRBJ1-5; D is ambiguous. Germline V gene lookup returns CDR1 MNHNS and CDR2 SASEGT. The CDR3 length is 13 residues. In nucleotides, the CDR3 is TGTGCCAGCACTGAATATGAGTATCAGCCCCAGCATTTT. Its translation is CASTEYEYQPQHF.

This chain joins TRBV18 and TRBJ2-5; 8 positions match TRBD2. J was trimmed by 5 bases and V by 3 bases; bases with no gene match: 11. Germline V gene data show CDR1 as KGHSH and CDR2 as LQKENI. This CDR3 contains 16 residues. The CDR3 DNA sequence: TGTGCCAGCTCACCGTCCTTGGCGGGGGGACGGGAGACCCAGTACTTC. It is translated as CASSPSLAGGRETQYF.

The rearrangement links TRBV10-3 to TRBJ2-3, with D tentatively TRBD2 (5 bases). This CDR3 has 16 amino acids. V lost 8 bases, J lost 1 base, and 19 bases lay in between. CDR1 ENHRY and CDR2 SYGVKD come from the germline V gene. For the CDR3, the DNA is TGTGCCATCCGAACCGAGGGCGGTATTGGCACAGATACGCAGTATTTT. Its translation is CAIRTEGGIGTDTQYF.

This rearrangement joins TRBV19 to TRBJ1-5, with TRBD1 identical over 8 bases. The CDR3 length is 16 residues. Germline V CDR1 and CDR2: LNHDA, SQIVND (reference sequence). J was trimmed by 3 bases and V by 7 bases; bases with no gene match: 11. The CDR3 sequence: CASTTMGQVANQPQHF. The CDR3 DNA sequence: TGTGCCAGTACTACTATGGGACAGGTAGCCAATCAGCCCCAGCATTTT.

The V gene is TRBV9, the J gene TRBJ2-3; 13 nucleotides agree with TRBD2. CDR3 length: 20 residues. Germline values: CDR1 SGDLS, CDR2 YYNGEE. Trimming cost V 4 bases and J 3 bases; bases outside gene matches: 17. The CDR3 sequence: CASSPRPTSGGAVSTDTQYF. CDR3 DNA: TGTGCCAGCAGCCCCAGACCCACTAGCGGGGGGGCGGTGAGTACAGATACGCAGTATTTT. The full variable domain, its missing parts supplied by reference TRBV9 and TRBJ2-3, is DSGVTQTPKHLITATGQRVTLRCSPRSGDLSVYWYQQSLDQGLQFLIQYYNGEERAKGNILERFSAQQFPDLHSELNLSSLELGDSALYFCASSPRPTSGGAVSTDTQYFGPGTRLTVL.

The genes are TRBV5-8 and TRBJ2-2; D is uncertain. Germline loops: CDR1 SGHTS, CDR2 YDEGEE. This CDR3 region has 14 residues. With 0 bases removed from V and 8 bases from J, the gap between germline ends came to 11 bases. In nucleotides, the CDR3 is TGTGCCAGCAGCTTGGAACAGTTTAGGGGGGAGCTGTTTTTT. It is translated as CASSLEQFRGELFF.

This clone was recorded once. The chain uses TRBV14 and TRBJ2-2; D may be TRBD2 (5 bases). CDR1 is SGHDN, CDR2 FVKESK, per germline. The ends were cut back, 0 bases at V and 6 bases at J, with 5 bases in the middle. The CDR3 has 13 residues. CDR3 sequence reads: CASSQELAGELFF. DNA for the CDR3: TGTGCCAGCAGCCAAGAACTAGCCGGGGAGCTGTTTTTT.

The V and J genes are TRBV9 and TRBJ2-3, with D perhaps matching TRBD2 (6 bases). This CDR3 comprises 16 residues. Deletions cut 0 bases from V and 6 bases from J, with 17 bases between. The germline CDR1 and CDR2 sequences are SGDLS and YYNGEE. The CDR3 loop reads CASSVGLASVSDTQYF. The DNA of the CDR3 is TGTGCCAGCAGCGTAGGTCTAGCGTCTGTGAGTGATACGCAGTATTTT.

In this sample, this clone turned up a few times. The CDR3: CASSQGQGVSPLHF. CDR3 bases: TGTGCCAGCAGCCAGGGACAGGGAGTGTCACCCCTCCACTTT. The V and J genes are TRBV14 and TRBJ1-6; TRBD1 aligns across 9 bases. The V and J ends lost 3 bases and 10 bases, in that order; junction bases with no gene match: 4. CDR1 and CDR2 from the germline V gene are SGHDN and FVKESK. The CDR3 is 14 amino acids.

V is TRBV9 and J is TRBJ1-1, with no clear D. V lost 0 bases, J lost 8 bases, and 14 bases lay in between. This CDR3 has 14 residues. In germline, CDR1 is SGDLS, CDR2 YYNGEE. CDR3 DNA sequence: TGTGCCAGCAGCGTAGAAGCGGGAGGCCCAGAAGCTTTCTTT. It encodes CASSVEAGGPEAFF.

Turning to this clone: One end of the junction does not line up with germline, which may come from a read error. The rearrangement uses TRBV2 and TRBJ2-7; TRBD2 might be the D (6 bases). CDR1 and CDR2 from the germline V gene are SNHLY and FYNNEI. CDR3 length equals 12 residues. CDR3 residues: CASSQGDRGEDF. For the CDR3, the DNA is TGTGCCAGCAGTCAAGGGGACCGCGGGGAGGACTTC.

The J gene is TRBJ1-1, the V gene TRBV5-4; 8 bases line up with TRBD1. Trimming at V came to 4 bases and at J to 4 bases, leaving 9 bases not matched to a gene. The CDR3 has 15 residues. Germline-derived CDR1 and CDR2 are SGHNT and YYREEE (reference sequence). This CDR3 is CASSTGQGLGTEAFF. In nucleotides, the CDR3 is TGTGCCAGCAGCACCGGACAGGGTCTGGGCACTGAAGCTTTCTTT.

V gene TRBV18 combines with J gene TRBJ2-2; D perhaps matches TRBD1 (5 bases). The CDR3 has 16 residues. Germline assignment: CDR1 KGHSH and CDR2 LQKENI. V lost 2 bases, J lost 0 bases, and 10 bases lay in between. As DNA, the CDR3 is TGTGCCAGCTCACCATCAAGGGGATCGAACACCGGGGAGCTGTTTTTT. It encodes CASSPSRGSNTGELFF.

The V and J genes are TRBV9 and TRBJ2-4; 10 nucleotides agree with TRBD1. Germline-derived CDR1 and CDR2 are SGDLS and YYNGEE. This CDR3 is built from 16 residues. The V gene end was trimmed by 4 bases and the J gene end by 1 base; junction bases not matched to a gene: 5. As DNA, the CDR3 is TGTGCCAGCAGCCACGGACAGGGGGTGGCCAAAAACATTCAGTACTTC. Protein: CASSHGQGVAKNIQYF.

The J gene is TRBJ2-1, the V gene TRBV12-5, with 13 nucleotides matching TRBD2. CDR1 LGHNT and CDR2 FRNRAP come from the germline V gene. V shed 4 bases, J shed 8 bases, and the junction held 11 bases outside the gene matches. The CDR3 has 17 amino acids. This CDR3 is CASGSAKTSGGAYEQFF. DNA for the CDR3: TGTGCTAGTGGTTCCGCGAAAACTAGCGGGGGGGCCTATGAGCAGTTCTTC.

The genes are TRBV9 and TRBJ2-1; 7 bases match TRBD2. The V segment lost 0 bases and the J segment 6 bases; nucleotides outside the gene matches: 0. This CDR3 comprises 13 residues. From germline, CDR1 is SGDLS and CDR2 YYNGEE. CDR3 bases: TGTGCCAGCAGCGTAGCTAGCGGCAATGAGCAGTTCTTC. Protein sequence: CASSVASGNEQFF.

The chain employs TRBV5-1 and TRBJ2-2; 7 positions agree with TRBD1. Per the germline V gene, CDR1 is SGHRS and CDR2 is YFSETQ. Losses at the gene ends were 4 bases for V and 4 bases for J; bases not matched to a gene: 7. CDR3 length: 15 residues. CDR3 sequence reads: CASSLGQVPTGELFF. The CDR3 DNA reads TGCGCCAGCAGCCTCGGACAGGTACCCACCGGGGAGCTGTTTTTT.

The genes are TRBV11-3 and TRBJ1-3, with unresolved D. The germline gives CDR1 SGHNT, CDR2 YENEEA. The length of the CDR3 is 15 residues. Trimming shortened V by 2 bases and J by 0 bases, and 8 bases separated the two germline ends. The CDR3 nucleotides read TGTGCCAGCAGCTTAAGAGCGAGCTCTGGAAACACCATATATTTT. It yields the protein CASSLRASSGNTIYF. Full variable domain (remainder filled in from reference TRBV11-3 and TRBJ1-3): EAGVVQSPRYKIIEKKQPVAFWCNPISGHNTLYWYLQNLGQGPELLIRYENEEAVDDSQLPKDRFSAERLKGVDSTLKIQPAELGDSAVYLCASSLRASSGNTIYFGEGSWLTVV.

The CDR3 loop is CASSKVGGAIIYEQYF. CDR3 coding DNA: TGTGCCAGCAGCAAAGTGGGGGGGGCTATTATCTACGAGCAGTACTTC. The rearrangement uses TRBV21-1 and TRBJ2-7; the table gives TRBD2 as D, unverified against the DNA. TRBV21-1 is a pseudogene locus. The CDR3 spans 16 residues.

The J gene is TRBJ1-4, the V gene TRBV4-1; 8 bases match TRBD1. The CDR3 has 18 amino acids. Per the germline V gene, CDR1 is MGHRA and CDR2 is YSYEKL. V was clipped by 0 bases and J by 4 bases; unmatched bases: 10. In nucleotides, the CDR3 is TGCGCCAGCAGCCAAGATGGATTTGGACAGGGTTATAATGAAAAACTGTTTTTT. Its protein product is CASSQDGFGQGYNEKLFF.

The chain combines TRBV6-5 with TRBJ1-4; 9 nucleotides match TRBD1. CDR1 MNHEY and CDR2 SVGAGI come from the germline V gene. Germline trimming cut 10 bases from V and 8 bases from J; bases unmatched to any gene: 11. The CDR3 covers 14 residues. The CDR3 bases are TGTGCCACCTTACAGGGGGCGGGTTACGAAAAACTGTTTTTT. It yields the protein CATLQGAGYEKLFF.